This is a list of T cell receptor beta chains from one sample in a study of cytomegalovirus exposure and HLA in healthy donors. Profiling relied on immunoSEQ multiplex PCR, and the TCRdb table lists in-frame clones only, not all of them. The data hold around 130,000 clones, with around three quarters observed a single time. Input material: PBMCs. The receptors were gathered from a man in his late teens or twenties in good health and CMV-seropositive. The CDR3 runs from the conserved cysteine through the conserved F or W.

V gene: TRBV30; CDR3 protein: CAFQRSTGTGQPQHF
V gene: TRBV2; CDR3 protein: CASRVAGGRTGELFF
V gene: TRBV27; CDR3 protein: CASSLSSVAYEQYF
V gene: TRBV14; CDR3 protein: CASSSLGSSYNSPLHF
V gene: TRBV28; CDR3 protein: CATPLLGNYGYTF
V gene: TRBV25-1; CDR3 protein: CASRSSGGSTDTQYF
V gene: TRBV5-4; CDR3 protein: CASSRDRNTEAFF
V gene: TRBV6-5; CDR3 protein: CASKIEGDSGNTIYF
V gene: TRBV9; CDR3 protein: CASSPGSGTGDYEQYF
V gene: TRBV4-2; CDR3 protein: CASSQDGGTAAQHF
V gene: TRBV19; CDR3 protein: CASRQGMNTEAFF
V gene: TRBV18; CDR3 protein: CASSPTMGLLKETQYF
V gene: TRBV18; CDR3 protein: CASASLAGVNTGELFF
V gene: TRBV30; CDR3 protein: CAWNRERNTEAFF
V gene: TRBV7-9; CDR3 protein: CASSSNWTHQGVVKNSQYF
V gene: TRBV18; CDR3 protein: CASSQQGGYGYTF
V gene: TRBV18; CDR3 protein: CASSGSGRNYEQYF
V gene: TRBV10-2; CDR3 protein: CAIRQGSYGHTF
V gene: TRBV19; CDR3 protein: CASREDGQGLNGYTF
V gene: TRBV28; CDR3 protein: CASSPKDMYNQPQHF
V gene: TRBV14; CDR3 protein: CASSRTGGIIATNEKLFF
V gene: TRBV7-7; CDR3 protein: CASSQQGTFSPYNEQFF
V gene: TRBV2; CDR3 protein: CASSPDSLSNQPQHF
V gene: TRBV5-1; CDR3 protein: CASSYDPAREQFF
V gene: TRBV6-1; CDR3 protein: CASKRDTEAFF
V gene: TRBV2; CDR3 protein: CASRGPDSPFFSGNTIYF
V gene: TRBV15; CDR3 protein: CATSRLSGGGGYTF
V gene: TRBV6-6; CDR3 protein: CASSYSQREAGELFF
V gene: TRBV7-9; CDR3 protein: CASSFTEGLLLGTGELFF
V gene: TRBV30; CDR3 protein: CAWGQGGSVGYTF
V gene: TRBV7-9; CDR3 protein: CASSLARVTGEAFF
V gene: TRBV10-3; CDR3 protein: CATKDRGPSNEKLFF
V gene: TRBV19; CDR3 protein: CARVEPTNYGYTF
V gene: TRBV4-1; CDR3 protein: CASSQDSVRRGSTDTQYF
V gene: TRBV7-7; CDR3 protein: CASSLEASGSPTDTQYF
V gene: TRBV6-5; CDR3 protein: CASSYGAETEAFF
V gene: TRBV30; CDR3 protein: CAWSDLGLAGGETQYF
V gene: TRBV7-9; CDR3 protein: CASSLDSGDEQFF
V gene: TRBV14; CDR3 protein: CASSRYRGLTVEQYF
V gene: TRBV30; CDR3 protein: CAWSTDSGREAFF
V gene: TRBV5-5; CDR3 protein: CASSRDRNSPLHF
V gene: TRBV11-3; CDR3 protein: CASSSRQAPVFTGELFF
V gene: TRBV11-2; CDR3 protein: CASSLLGGRPNEKLFF
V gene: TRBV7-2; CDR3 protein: CASLRRGLDGYTF
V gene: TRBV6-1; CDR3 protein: CASSRGSDEQYF
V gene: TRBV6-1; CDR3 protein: CASSEVRLNYGYTF
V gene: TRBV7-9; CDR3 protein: CASSLVGQGYDYGYTF
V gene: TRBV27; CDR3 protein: CASSLGQRDEKLFF
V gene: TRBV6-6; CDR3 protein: CASRLPQGFPGELFF
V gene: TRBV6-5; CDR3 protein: CASSYSATRGNEKLFF
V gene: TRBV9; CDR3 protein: CASSPYLGTSGTDTQYF
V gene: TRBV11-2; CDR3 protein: CASSPPGFTNEKLFF
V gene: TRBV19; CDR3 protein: CASNRQGQETQYF
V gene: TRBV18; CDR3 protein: CASSYTDTQYF